This passage covers 4 T cell receptor beta chains from one sample sequenced in a study of T cell responses to AZD1222 COVID-19 vaccine. Profiling relied on immunoSEQ multiplex PCR, and the TCRdb table lists in-frame clones only, not all of them. The table has roughly 150,000 clones, around 87% seen once. The sample was peripheral blood, taken on day 0 of AZD1222 vaccination. The receptors were sampled from an adult in good health.

The gene calls are TRBV9 and TRBJ2-5; D not resolved. Germline V gene sequence: CDR1 SGDLS, CDR2 YYNGEE. The V and J ends lost 4 bases and 5 bases respectively, with 15 bases between them. The CDR3 has 14 amino acids. The CDR3 DNA is TGTGCCAGCAGCCCCCAGGATGGTGGGGAGACCCAGTACTTC. Amino acids: CASSPQDGGETQYF.

The chain joins TRBV12-3 or TRBV12-4 to TRBJ2-7; 7 bases map to TRBD2. The trim removed 1 base at V and 6 bases at J, leaving 3 bases unmatched. The CDR3 spans 13 residues. The DNA of the CDR3 is TGTGCCAGCAGTTTAGGCCGGGGGGTCGAGCAGTACTTC. The encoded protein is CASSLGRGVEQYF.

This chain connects TRBV7-2 to TRBJ1-3; D gene unclear. Trimming stripped 1 base from V and 0 bases from J, with 7 bases between. The CDR3 is 15 residues long. Looked up from germline, CDR1 is SGHTA and CDR2 is FQGNSA. The CDR3 sequence: CASSLVGISGNTIYF. In DNA form, the CDR3 reads TGTGCCAGCAGCTTAGTGGGGATCTCTGGAAACACCATATATTTT.

The chain has TRBV5-5 and TRBJ1-5, with no clear D. Trimming pared 4 bases from V and 3 bases from J, leaving 20 bases between. The length of the CDR3 is 17 residues. Germline V gene data show CDR1 as SGHKS and CDR2 as YYEKEE (reference sequence). In DNA, the CDR3 is TGTGCCAGCAGCCCTTTGTTTTTACAAGGGCCCAATCAGCCCCAGCATTTT. Protein sequence: CASSPLFLQGPNQPQHF.